The source of this TCR beta chain is a study of blood T cell repertoires in COVID-19. Germline CDR1 is SQVTM and CDR2 is ANQGSEA. This CDR3 contains 13 residues. Deletions cut 7 bases from V and 8 bases from J, with 20 bases between. Clones were sequenced by immunoSEQ multiplex PCR, and TCRdb holds only the in-frame ones, with some missing. This sample yields about 360,000 clones, of which about 86% are seen a single time; around 3% belongs to the top ten. Specimen: peripheral blood. The rearrangement links TRBV29-1 to TRBJ1-2; the D gene is possibly TRBD1 (5 bases). This receptor was identified in a man younger than 45 with active or convalescent COVID-19. CDR3 sequence (DNA): TGCAGCGCCTTAGGGGATGATTTGGGGGGCTACACCTTC. This gives the protein CSALGDDLGGYTF.